This TCR beta chain stems from a study of PD-1 blockade in mismatch repair-deficient tumors. Libraries were prepared by immunoSEQ multiplex PCR; TCRdb keeps only in-frame clonotypes and omits some of them. This sample carries under 150,000 clones, 86% of them seen once, and the ten largest clones take approximately 15%. PCR or immunohistochemistry showed mismatch repair deficiency in every enrolled patient. Losses at the gene ends were 5 bases for V and 13 bases for J; bases not matched to a gene: 8. The CDR3 is 12 amino acids. Germline V gene lookup returns CDR1 SGHTA and CDR2 FQGTGA. V usage is TRBV7-3 and J usage is TRBJ2-1, with TRBD2 matching 7 bases. The sample was peripheral blood, taken 44 weeks after starting pembrolizumab. The origin of this receptor is an adult with mismatch repair-deficient cancer. The CDR3 DNA follows: TGTGCCAGCAGCGTAGATGGGGGGGTCCAGTTCTTC. Its protein product is CASSVDGGVQFF.